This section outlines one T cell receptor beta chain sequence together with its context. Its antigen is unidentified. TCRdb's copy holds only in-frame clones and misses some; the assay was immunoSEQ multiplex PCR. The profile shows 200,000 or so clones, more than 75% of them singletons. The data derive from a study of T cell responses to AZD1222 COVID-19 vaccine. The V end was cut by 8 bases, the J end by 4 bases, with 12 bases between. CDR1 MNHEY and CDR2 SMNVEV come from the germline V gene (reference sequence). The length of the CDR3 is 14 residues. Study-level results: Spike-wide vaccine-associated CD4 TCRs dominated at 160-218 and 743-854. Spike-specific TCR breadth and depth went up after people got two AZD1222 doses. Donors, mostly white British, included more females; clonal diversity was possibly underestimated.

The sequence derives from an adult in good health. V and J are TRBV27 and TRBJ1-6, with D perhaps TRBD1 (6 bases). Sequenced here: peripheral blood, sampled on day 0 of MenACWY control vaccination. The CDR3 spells CASGLGGYNSPLHF. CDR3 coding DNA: TGTGCCAGCGGCTTAGGGGGTTATAATTCACCCCTCCACTTT.